The present TCR beta chain was sequenced within a study of blood T cell repertoires in COVID-19. Study overall: Acute and convalescent COVID-19 specimens originated in the United States, Italy and Spain. PBMCs, B-cell-depleted T cells, or T cells provided the cDNA or gDNA that made up the material.

V dropped 4 bases and J dropped 0 bases, with 17 bases sitting between them. The CDR3 loop spans 16 amino acids. The germline gives CDR1 SGDLS, CDR2 YYNGEE. Original data processing: Scientists estimated how many nucleated cells there were by amplifying reference gene primers. Profiling relied on immunoSEQ multiplex PCR, and the TCRdb table lists in-frame clones only, not all of them. The DNA gave D and trimming, while V, J and clone size come from that table. Of approximately 230,000 clones in the sample, about nine tenths were seen once. V is TRBV9 and J is TRBJ2-7; tentative D call: TRBD1 (6 bases). Sample: peripheral blood. The clonotype comes from a man aged 25 to 40 who had recovered from COVID-19. The CDR3: CASSPPWDINSYEQYF. DNA for the CDR3: TGTGCCAGCAGCCCCCCCTGGGACATCAACTCCTACGAGCAGTACTTC. Filled out from reference TRBV9 and TRBJ2-7, the complete variable domain reads DSGVTQTPKHLITATGQRVTLRCSPRSGDLSVYWYQQSLDQGLQFLIQYYNGEERAKGNILERFSAQQFPDLHSELNLSSLELGDSALYFCASSPPWDINSYEQYFGPGTRLTVT.